Shown below are 4 T cell receptor beta chains from a single sample sequenced in a study of T cells of healthy individuals. TCRdb processed the 5' RACE reads anew with MiXCR; each CDR3 protein has one entry. The repertoire holds about 100,000 distinct CDR3 sequences, with approximately 15% as singletons. The receptors were gathered from a human donor in good health.

This clonotype has just a few counts. The rearrangement uses TRBV29-1 and TRBJ1-1; 8 bases line up with TRBD1. V gave up 8 bases and J gave up 2 bases; unmatched junction bases: 7. The CDR3 runs to 13 residues. Per germline, CDR1 SQVTM and CDR2 ANQGSEA. The CDR3 DNA sequence: TGCAGCACCACCGGGACAGGCAACACTGAAGCTTTCTTT. Translated, it gives CSTTGTGNTEAFF.

The J gene is TRBJ2-7, the V gene TRBV28; the match to TRBD1 covers 10 bases. V lost 8 bases and J lost 6; bases outside the gene matches: 13. The CDR3 consists of 15 residues. The germline V gene has CDR1 MDHEN and CDR2 SYDVKM. CDR3 DNA sequence: TGTGCCAGCCCCCCCCGGGACAGGGGAATTTCCGAGCAGTACTTC. Translated, it gives CASPPRDRGISEQYF.

This sequence joins TRBV19 and TRBJ2-7; 13 nucleotides agree with TRBD2. The germline CDR1 and CDR2 sequences are LNHDA and SQIVND (reference sequence). The CDR3 is made up of 15 amino acids. V dropped 5 bases and J dropped 0; count of bases not matched to a gene: 1. CDR3: CASSRTSGGSYEQYF. CDR3 nucleotide sequence: TGTGCCAGTAGTCGGACTAGCGGGGGCTCCTACGAGCAGTACTTC.

This clonotype was seen many times. The rearrangement joins TRBV2 to TRBJ1-5; no clear D gene. V shed 5 bases and J shed 3 bases, with 8 bases lying between them. This CDR3 has 13 amino acids. Per germline, CDR1 SNHLY and CDR2 FYNNEI. This CDR3 is CASSFWANQPQHF. DNA for the CDR3: TGTGCCAGCAGTTTCTGGGCCAATCAGCCCCAGCATTTT.